The T cell receptor (beta chain) described here comes from a study of CD8+CD57+ T cells in acquired aplastic anemia. The length of the CDR3 is 14 residues. V lost 4 bases and J lost 0, with 8 bases in between. CDR1 and CDR2 from the germline V gene are SGHAT and FQDESV (reference sequence). This clonotype was seen at least ten times. The patients chosen for sequencing had shown expansion of CD8+CD57+ cells (detected by flow cytometry). Patients were untreated when blood was sampled. CDR3 and TCR beta VDJ profiling relied on a genomic DNA template. TCRdb passed the reads through MiXCR, listing each CDR3 protein once. The sample records 150,000 to 200,000 distinct CDR3 sequences, 45% to 55% being singletons.

This sequence originates from a human donor with aplastic anemia. Sequencing was carried out using sorted CD4+, CD8+, or CD8+CD57+ T cells (not recorded which) from PBMCs. This chain connects TRBV11-1 to TRBJ2-3; no reliable D call. The CDR3: CASSSSTSTDTQYF. In nucleotides, the CDR3 is TGTGCCAGCAGCTCCTCGACTAGCACAGATACGCAGTATTTT.